The 12 T cell receptor beta chains in this list originate from one sample, sequenced in a study of blood T cell repertoires in COVID-19 (dated by TCRdb to the early 2020s). The method was the immunoSEQ multiplex PCR assay. Here the immuneACCESS table is served through TCRdb, limited to in-frame sequences with V and J called. Missing clones are a known gap in these copies; in checked studies unresolved V genes cover under half, and the rest lacks a known reason. The sample includes 40,000 or so clones, with about nine tenths observed a single time. The ten largest clonotypes hold 15% to 18% of the sample. The specimen sequenced was peripheral blood. Receptors were obtained from a woman aged 30 to 39 in a cohort sampled during active COVID-19.

This clone was recorded a few times. V and J are TRBV12-3 or TRBV12-4 and TRBJ2-1; D remains unclear. The CDR3 totals 11 residues. The ends were cut back, 4 bases at V and 10 bases at J, with 8 bases in the middle. The CDR3 sequence is CASSSSREQFF. The CDR3 nucleotides are TGTGCCAGCAGTTCGTCGAGGGAGCAGTTCTTC.

This chain joins TRBV7-2 and TRBJ2-1; D is possibly TRBD1 (6 bases). Trimming removed 3 bases at V and 8 bases at J, with 8 bases between. Germline V gives CDR1 SGHTA, CDR2 FQGNSA. The CDR3 sequence is 12 residues long. The CDR3 spells CASSFRGHEQFF. In nucleotides, the CDR3 is TGTGCCAGCAGCTTCAGGGGCCATGAGCAGTTCTTC.

This clone was observed once. The CDR3 DNA is TGTGCCAGCAGTTTATCGTGGGGACTAACTAGTTACGAGCAGTACTTC. It translates to CASSLSWGLTSYEQYF. The J gene is TRBJ2-7, the V gene TRBV27, with 7 bases that match TRBD2. CDR1 MNHEY and CDR2 SMNVEV come from the germline V gene (reference sequence). The CDR3 runs to 16 residues. J gave up 4 bases and V 0 bases, and 9 bases lay outside the gene matches.

The gene calls are TRBV24-1 and TRBJ2-1, with D maybe TRBD2 (6 bases). Germline V gene lookup returns CDR1 KGHDR and CDR2 SFDVKD. Trimming took 4 bases from V and 8 from J, leaving 20 bases between them. CDR3 size: 16 residues. In DNA, the CDR3 is TGTGCCACCAGTGACCCGAGCGGGTCGGCTAGGGATGAGCAGTTCTTC. Translation: CATSDPSGSARDEQFF.

V gene TRBV30 combines with J gene TRBJ2-3; 10 positions match TRBD1. This CDR3 region has 14 residues. The ends lost 6 bases at V and 9 bases at J; junction bases unmatched: 12. The germline gives CDR1 GTSNPN, CDR2 SVGIG (reference sequence). Written as DNA, the CDR3 is TGTGCCTGTAAAACCGGGACAGGGGTATTAACGCAGTATTTT. Its protein is CACKTGTGVLTQYF.

The sample holds a few counts of this clone. The genes are TRBV7-2 and TRBJ1-2; D is unresolved. In germline, CDR1 is SGHTA, CDR2 FQGNSA. Trimming removed 0 bases from V and 5 bases from J, with 10 bases in between. The CDR3 sequence is 14 residues long. CDR3 in DNA: TGTGCCAGCAGCTTAGCGAGGACGGGATATGGCTACACCTTC. It specifies CASSLARTGYGYTF.

The V gene is TRBV6-1, the J gene TRBJ1-2, with 9 bases that match TRBD1. This CDR3 is 16 amino acids long. V trimming: 4 bases; J trimming: 4 bases; junction bases outside the gene matches: 10. Germline CDR1 and CDR2: MNHNS and SASEGT. The CDR3 loop is CASSGRDRASLYGYTF. CDR3 in DNA: TGTGCCAGCAGTGGCCGGGACAGGGCTTCACTCTATGGCTACACCTTC.

This rearrangement joins TRBV28 to TRBJ2-5; D perhaps matches TRBD1 (5 bases). The CDR3 totals 13 residues. Trimming cost V 10 bases and J 5 bases, with 17 bases left between them. CDR1 and CDR2 from the germline V gene are MDHEN and SYDVKM. CDR3 coding DNA: TGTGCCACCTCAGCAGGGTACGAGGAGACCCAGTACTTC. Amino acids: CATSAGYEETQYF.

This clone was detected only once. The V gene is TRBV7-3, the J gene TRBJ2-1, with TRBD2 identical over 7 bases. This CDR3 has 14 residues. Per the germline V gene, CDR1 is SGHTA and CDR2 is FQGTGA. J gave up 4 bases and V 3 bases, and 3 bases lay outside the gene matches. The CDR3 nucleotides read TGTGCCAGCAGCTTGGAGCGGGATTACAATGAGCAGTTCTTC. As protein: CASSLERDYNEQFF. Full variable domain (missing parts from reference TRBV7-3 and TRBJ2-1): GAGVSQTPSNKVTEKGKYVELRCDPISGHTALYWYRQSLGQGPEFLIYFQGTGAADDSGLPNDRFFAVRPEGSVSTLKIQRTERGDSAVYLCASSLERDYNEQFFGPGTRLTVL.

The sample holds one count of this clone. The J gene is TRBJ2-5, the V gene TRBV19; the match to TRBD2 covers 13 bases. In germline, CDR1 is LNHDA, CDR2 SQIVND (reference sequence). The length of the CDR3 is 16 residues. The ends lost 5 bases at V and 5 bases at J; junction bases unmatched: 8. CDR3: CASSPRLAGGLETQYF. The CDR3 DNA sequence: TGTGCCAGTAGTCCGAGACTAGCGGGAGGTTTGGAGACCCAGTACTTC.

In this sample, this clone turned up a few times. The rearrangement uses TRBV28 and TRBJ2-5; D gene ambiguous. There are 15 residues in the CDR3. Looked up from germline, CDR1 is MDHEN and CDR2 is SYDVKM. V gave up 6 bases and J gave up 1 base, with 15 bases separating them. The CDR3 DNA reads as TGTGCCAGCAGCCTTGCGGTATTAGTCCAAGAGACCCAGTACTTC. This translates into CASSLAVLVQETQYF.

This rearrangement joins TRBV3-1 (or the pseudogene TRBV3-2) to TRBJ2-3; D remains ambiguous. CDR3 length: 14 residues. The germline V gene encodes CDR1 LGHDT and CDR2 YNNKEL (reference sequence). V lost 0 bases to trimming and J lost 4 bases, with 8 bases between them. CDR3 amino acids: CASSQDFRSDTQYF. DNA of the CDR3: TGTGCCAGCAGCCAAGATTTTAGATCAGATACGCAGTATTTT.